The clone carrying this TCR beta chain was counted once. Method: immunoSEQ multiplex PCR; TCRdb's copy keeps in-frame clones and lacks some. The data contain around 80,000 clones, about 92% of them seen just once; the ten biggest clones take up approximately 4.5%. The data originate from a study of T cell responses to AZD1222 COVID-19 vaccine. The TCR was taken from an adult who received the AZD1222 COVID-19 vaccine. The sample was peripheral blood, taken 28 days after the second AZD1222 dose.

CDR3 amino acids: CASSTTPDNEQFF. The CDR3 nucleotides read TGTGCCAGCAGCACCACCCCTGACAATGAGCAGTTCTTC. The chain uses TRBV3-1 (or the pseudogene TRBV3-2) and TRBJ2-1; no reliable D call. V was clipped by 5 bases and J by 5 bases, with 10 bases between them. This CDR3 spans 13 amino acids. Germline CDR1 reads LGHDT; CDR2 reads YNNKEL (reference sequence).